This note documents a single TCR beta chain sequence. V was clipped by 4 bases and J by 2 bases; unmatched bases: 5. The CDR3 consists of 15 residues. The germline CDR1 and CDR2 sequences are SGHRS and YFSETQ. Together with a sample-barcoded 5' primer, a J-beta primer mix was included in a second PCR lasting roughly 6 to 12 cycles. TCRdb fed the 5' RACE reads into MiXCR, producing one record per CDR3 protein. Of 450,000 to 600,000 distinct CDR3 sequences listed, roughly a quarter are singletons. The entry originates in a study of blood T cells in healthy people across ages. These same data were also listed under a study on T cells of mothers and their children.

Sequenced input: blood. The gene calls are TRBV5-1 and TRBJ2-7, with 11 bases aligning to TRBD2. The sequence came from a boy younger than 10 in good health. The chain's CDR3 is CASSRIAGGAYEQYF. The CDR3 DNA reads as TGCGCCAGCAGCAGGATAGCGGGGGGGGCCTACGAGCAGTACTTC.